A single TCR beta chain is shown here with its context. This sample was taken from a study of blood T cell repertoires in COVID-19. Study information: Collection of acute and convalescent COVID-19 samples took place in the United States, Italy and Spain. Sources were T cells, B-cell-depleted T cells, or PBMCs; the material itself was cDNA or gDNA.

There are 15 residues in the CDR3. J was trimmed by 3 bases and V by 9 bases; bases with no gene match: 12. Germline V gene data show CDR1 as LGHNT and CDR2 as FRNRAP. Under the authors' procedure: Amplification from reference gene primers served as the basis for estimated nucleated cell counts. TCRdb keeps only in-frame clones here, not all; method: immunoSEQ multiplex PCR. V, J and clone size are those of that table, while D and trimming were read from the DNA. The repertoire consists of hundreds of thousands of clones, with approximately 85% occurring once and the leading ten covering 4.5% to 6%. J is TRBJ2-7 and V is TRBV12-5; 9 bases line up with TRBD2. The receptor was isolated from a man aged 45-65 years with active or convalescent COVID-19. Sequences were obtained from peripheral blood. CDR3 in DNA: TGTGCTAGGGGCGGGAGGGGGCGGGACATCTACGAGCAGTACTTC. Translated: CARGGRGRDIYEQYF.